This T cell receptor (beta chain) was sequenced in a study of Ad26.COV2.S vaccination and SARS-CoV-2 variants. Study-level information: Each vaccinee took Ad26.COV2.S intramuscularly, once or twice 56 days apart.

Regarding the study as a whole: After vaccination, reports described spike-specific CD8+ and CD4+ T cell responses as showing substantial breadth. In TCR breadth and depth analyses, total T cell responses may have been underestimated.

Indicated treatment: some 19 received Ad26.COV2.S at low or high dose, single or two shots; 5 received placebo; per-sample allocation not given. All samples were drawn on day 63, counting from the first vaccine or placebo injection. The CDR3 consists of 17 residues. From germline, CDR1 is ENHRY and CDR2 SYGVKD. The V and J ends lost 0 bases and 8 bases, in that order; junction bases with no gene match: 11. Notes on this clone: The target antigen is unknown.

Sequencing used immunoSEQ multiplex PCR; TCRdb keeps in-frame clones, though not all of them. The table has under 600,000 clones, 80% to 90% seen once. The J gene is TRBJ1-2, the V gene TRBV10-3; 11 positions agree with TRBD1. Sequences were derived from peripheral blood, sampled in a trial of Ad26.COV2.S vaccine versus placebo. The source is a person aged 18-65 years who received the Ad26.COV2.S COVID-19 vaccine or a placebo. The CDR3 DNA reads as TGTGCCATCAGTGAGTCGGGTTTACGGACAGGGGGCGCCGGCTACACCTTC. Its translation is CAISESGLRTGGAGYTF.